This passage covers 27 T cell receptor beta chains from one sample sequenced in a study of human thymus T cells. Assay used: immunoSEQ multiplex PCR; TCRdb lists only in-frame clones, some missing. The sample has 65,000 to 90,000 clones; roughly 94% are singletons. The thymus was resected at corrective cardiac surgery. The sample taken for sequencing was thymus tissue. The receptors were gathered from a girl under three years old with a congenital heart defect but otherwise immunologically healthy.

CDR3 DNA sequence: TGTGCCAGCAGCCGGGACAGGTCCGCCCTATCCTACGAGCAGTACTTC. Translated: CASSRDRSALSYEQYF. The chain has TRBV11-2 and TRBJ2-7, with 8 bases that match TRBD1. J gave up 1 base and V 5 bases, and 10 bases lay outside the gene matches. Germline V gene data show CDR1 as SGHAT and CDR2 as FQNNGV. This CDR3 has 16 residues.

The rearrangement uses TRBV19 and TRBJ2-1, with D tentatively TRBD1 (6 bases). The CDR3 length is 18 residues. CDR1 and CDR2 from the germline V gene are LNHDA and SQIVND (reference sequence). The V and J ends lost 5 bases and 0 bases respectively, with 20 bases between them. CDR3 sequence: CASSARQEPETSYNEQFF. In nucleotides, the CDR3 is TGTGCCAGTAGTGCCAGACAGGAACCCGAAACCTCCTACAATGAGCAGTTCTTC.

The chain employs TRBV2 and TRBJ2-7, with a tentative D call TRBD2 (6 bases). V lost 3 bases and J 0 bases, leaving 9 bases between the germline ends. The CDR3 runs 14 residues. CDR1 and CDR2 from the germline V gene are SNHLY and FYNNEI. CDR3 nucleotides: TGTGCCAGCAGTGACCCCGGGAGCTCCTACGAGCAGTACTTC. Amino acid sequence: CASSDPGSSYEQYF.

The V call is TRBV18, the J call TRBJ2-1, with D tentatively TRBD2 (5 bases). V shed 6 bases and J shed 0 bases, with 27 bases lying between them. The CDR3 runs 20 residues. In germline, CDR1 is KGHSH, CDR2 LQKENI. CDR3 sequence reads: CASSNGDRTPPGSSYNEQFF. The CDR3 coding sequence is TGTGCCAGCTCCAACGGGGATCGGACTCCACCCGGCAGCTCCTACAATGAGCAGTTCTTC.

The rearrangement links TRBV7-2 to TRBJ1-1; no clear D gene. Germline CDR1 SGHTA, CDR2 FQGNSA. The CDR3 covers 15 residues. Trimming removed 6 bases from V and 1 base from J, with 15 bases in between. This chain's CDR3 is CASRQSPGWNTEAFF. In DNA form, the CDR3 reads TGTGCCAGCAGGCAGTCCCCTGGGTGGAACACTGAAGCTTTCTTT.

The genes are TRBV28 and TRBJ2-7; D uncertain. Germline lookup yields CDR1 MDHEN and CDR2 SYDVKM. The CDR3 has 14 amino acids. V gave up 3 bases and J gave up 1 base, with 10 bases separating them. The CDR3 loop is CASSFGQPSYEQYF. In nucleotides, the CDR3 is TGTGCCAGCAGTTTCGGGCAGCCGTCCTACGAGCAGTACTTC.

The chain joins TRBV27 to TRBJ2-1; D is perhaps TRBD1 (5 bases). Germline CDR1 reads MNHEY; CDR2 reads SMNVEV (reference sequence). V shed 3 bases and J shed 9 bases, with 9 bases lying between them. The CDR3 consists of 12 residues. The CDR3 spells CASSFGQGEQFF. The DNA of the CDR3 is TGTGCCAGCAGTTTTGGGCAGGGTGAGCAGTTCTTC.

The chain combines TRBV18 with TRBJ2-5; TRBD2 aligns across 12 bases. Germline CDR1 and CDR2: KGHSH and LQKENI. Losses at the gene ends were 8 bases for V and 2 bases for J; bases not matched to a gene: 12. This CDR3 is 17 amino acids long. Written as DNA, the CDR3 is TGTGCCAGCCGCAACACTAGCGGGAGGTGGTCGCAAGAGACCCAGTACTTC. It specifies CASRNTSGRWSQETQYF.

This chain uses TRBV5-1 with TRBJ1-1, with TRBD1 matching over 8 bases. The CDR3 spans 15 residues. Germline assignment: CDR1 SGHRS and CDR2 YFSETQ. With V trimmed by 4 bases and J by 7 bases, 12 bases remained unmatched. This chain's CDR3 is CASSIPTGDGDEAFF. The CDR3 DNA is TGCGCCAGCAGCATCCCGACAGGGGACGGGGATGAAGCTTTCTTT.

The V gene is TRBV7-2, the J gene TRBJ2-7; the match to TRBD2 covers 9 bases. Germline V gene data show CDR1 as SGHTA and CDR2 as FQGNSA. The junction had 8 bases not matched to a gene; V was cut back by 5 bases and J by 0 bases. This CDR3 is 16 amino acids long. CDR3 amino acids: CASSRSSGISSYEQYF. In DNA form, the CDR3 reads TGTGCCAGCAGCAGGTCTAGCGGGATCTCCTCCTACGAGCAGTACTTC.

The chain links TRBV5-3 to TRBJ2-1; 9 bases map to TRBD1. TRBV5-3 is treated as an ORF (open reading frame) with a function not yet certain. This CDR3 comprises 14 residues. The trim removed 4 bases at V and 7 bases at J, leaving 6 bases unmatched. The CDR3 here is CARSPRQGGNEQFF. The CDR3 nucleotides are TGTGCCAGAAGCCCTCGACAGGGGGGTAATGAGCAGTTCTTC.

This sequence joins TRBV7-9 and TRBJ2-1; a possible D gene is TRBD2 (5 bases). V was pared by 5 bases and J by 8 bases, with 25 bases between. Germline loops: CDR1 SEHNR, CDR2 FQNEAQ (reference sequence). The CDR3 sequence is 17 residues long. Here the CDR3 reads CASSPSVGPVPRDEQFF. The DNA of the CDR3 is TGTGCCAGCAGCCCCTCCGTTGGTCCGGTCCCGAGGGATGAGCAGTTCTTC.

The V call is TRBV5-1, the J call TRBJ2-7; possible D gene TRBD1, 5 bases. From germline, CDR1 is SGHRS and CDR2 YFSETQ. The CDR3 has 14 amino acids. The ends were cut back, 6 bases at V and 4 bases at J, with 17 bases in the middle. In DNA form, the CDR3 reads TGCGCCAGCAAGGGCAGAGGCAGGGAATACGAGCAGTACTTC. It is translated as CASKGRGREYEQYF.

The genes are TRBV4-1 and TRBJ2-1; TRBD1 might be the D (5 bases). With 4 bases removed from V and 6 bases from J, the gap between germline ends came to 22 bases. Germline-derived CDR1 and CDR2 are MGHRA and YSYEKL. CDR3 length: 17 residues. The CDR3 loop is CASSLCPWGSSGNEQFF. The CDR3 DNA sequence: TGCGCCAGCAGCCTTTGCCCCTGGGGCAGTTCGGGCAATGAGCAGTTCTTC.

The genes are TRBV5-1 and TRBJ2-1; D gene ambiguous. Germline V gene data show CDR1 as SGHRS and CDR2 as YFSETQ. The CDR3 is made up of 12 amino acids. Trimming pared 3 bases from V and 8 bases from J, leaving 9 bases between. Here the CDR3 reads CASSSLGYEQFF. The CDR3 coding sequence is TGCGCCAGCAGCTCTTTGGGGTATGAGCAGTTCTTC.

The chain employs TRBV4-2 and TRBJ2-2; 9 bases agree with TRBD2. This CDR3 has 17 residues. CDR1 is LGHNA and CDR2 is YNFKEQ in the germline V gene. Trimming took 4 bases from V and 8 from J; bases not matched to a gene: 14. The CDR3 region has the DNA TGTGCCAGCAGCCTCCAGCCCGGCGGGAGGGCCTCGGGGGAGCTGTTTTTT. Translation: CASSLQPGGRASGELFF.

The chain joins TRBV5-1 to TRBJ2-1; no clear D. Trimming took 1 base from V and 6 from J, leaving 8 bases between them. Germline V gene sequence: CDR1 SGHRS, CDR2 YFSETQ. CDR3 length: 13 amino acids. CDR3 in amino acids: CASSLRLPNEQFF. The DNA of the CDR3 is TGCGCCAGCAGCTTGAGACTCCCCAATGAGCAGTTCTTC.

J is TRBJ1-1 and V is TRBV7-2, with unresolved D. This CDR3 comprises 13 residues. The V end lost 5 bases, the J end lost 4 bases, and 11 bases lay between the germline ends. CDR1 and CDR2 from the germline V gene are SGHTA and FQGNSA. This CDR3 reads CASSPPPPTEAFF. The DNA of the CDR3 is TGTGCCAGCAGCCCTCCACCCCCCACTGAAGCTTTCTTT.

This chain uses TRBV6-5 with TRBJ1-3; D may be TRBD1 (5 bases). The CDR3 contains 15 residues. The germline gives CDR1 MNHEY, CDR2 SVGAGI. V lost 8 bases and J 1 base, leaving 15 bases between the germline ends. CDR3 region: CASGSQGVSGNTIYF. As DNA, the CDR3 is TGTGCCAGCGGATCGCAGGGTGTATCTGGAAACACCATATATTTT.

This rearrangement joins TRBV6-4 to TRBJ2-1; 11 bases match TRBD2. There are 16 residues in the CDR3. V was pared by 5 bases and J by 3 bases, with 6 bases of the junction left unmatched. Per germline, CDR1 MRHNA and CDR2 SNTAGT. Written as DNA, the CDR3 is TGTGCCAGCAGTAATAGCGGGAGGGAGGTCTACAATGAGCAGTTCTTC. This encodes CASSNSGREVYNEQFF.

V and J are TRBV4-1 and TRBJ2-2, with D unresolved. Between the trimmed V and J ends, which lost 0 bases and 2 bases, there was a span of 7 bases. Germline assignment: CDR1 MGHRA and CDR2 YSYEKL. CDR3 length: 15 amino acids. In DNA, the CDR3 is TGCGCCAGCAGCCAAGAATGCCTTAACACCGGGGAGCTGTTTTTT. Its translation: CASSQECLNTGELFF.

This clone was picked up one time. The chain carries TRBV15 and TRBJ2-7; D unresolved. There are 13 residues in the CDR3. Germline V gene sequence: CDR1 LNHNV, CDR2 YYDKDF (reference sequence). Between the trimmed V and J ends, which lost 3 bases and 7 bases, there was a span of 13 bases. In DNA form, the CDR3 reads TGTGCCACCAGCAGGAGAAAGTCCGATGAGCAGTACTTC. This encodes CATSRRKSDEQYF.

The rearrangement links TRBV7-6 to TRBJ2-3, with D possibly being TRBD1 or TRBD2 (6 bases each). Germline assignment: CDR1 SGHVS and CDR2 FNYEAQ. The length of the CDR3 is 19 residues. Trimming cost V 5 bases and J 0 bases, with 24 bases left between them. The CDR3 reads CASSRFFGGGTPSTDTQYF. The CDR3 bases are TGTGCCAGCAGCCGATTTTTTGGGGGCGGGACTCCTAGCACAGATACGCAGTATTTT.

This chain uses TRBV29-1 with TRBJ1-2; D is uncertain. Trimming stripped 4 bases from V and 5 bases from J, with 11 bases between. CDR1 and CDR2 from the germline V gene are SQVTM and ANQGSEA. The CDR3 runs to 12 residues. DNA for the CDR3: TGCAGCGTTGGGCGGTTAGCTTATGGCTACACCTTC. It translates to CSVGRLAYGYTF.

The chain is built from TRBV6-1 and TRBJ1-4; D ambiguous. The germline gives CDR1 MNHNS, CDR2 SASEGT. V dropped 6 bases and J dropped 5 bases, with 16 bases sitting between them. The CDR3 is 15 amino acids. The CDR3 DNA reads TGTGCCAGCAGGTCTAAGGGTCTAGGGAATGAAAAACTGTTTTTT. It codes for CASRSKGLGNEKLFF.

This clone was detected once. The V gene is TRBV27, the J gene TRBJ2-7; maybe TRBD2 (6 bases). The length of the CDR3 is 13 residues. CDR1 MNHEY and CDR2 SMNVEV come from the germline V gene (reference sequence). V lost 5 bases, J lost 6 bases, and 14 bases lay in between. The CDR3 loop is CASSIGGAGEQYF. In nucleotides, the CDR3 is TGTGCCAGCAGTATCGGAGGGGCTGGCGAGCAGTACTTC.

The chain links TRBV19 to TRBJ1-5; tentatively, D is TRBD1 (6 bases). CDR3 length equals 14 residues. The V end lost 4 bases, the J end lost 4 bases, and 11 bases lay between the germline ends. Germline CDR1 reads LNHDA; CDR2 reads SQIVND (reference sequence). CDR3 bases: TGTGCCAGTAGTAACCTCACAGGGAATCAGCCCCAGCATTTT. Protein: CASSNLTGNQPQHF.